These 18 T cell receptor beta chains originate from one sample sequenced in a study of shared clonotypes between healthy human individuals. The assay was immunoSEQ multiplex PCR, and TCRdb's table has in-frame clones only and misses some. The sample carries 1.6 million or so clones, roughly 96% recorded once. The specimen sequenced was naive CD4+ T cells sorted from blood. Documented subset: CD45RA+ positively selected. The origin of the receptors is a man aged 25 to 40 in good health.

V and J are TRBV1 and TRBJ2-1; no DNA check was done on the table's D call, TRBD2. TRBV1 is flagged as a pseudogene. This CDR3 contains 13 residues. CDR3 DNA: TGCACCAGCAGCCACTACCGGTACAATGAGCAGTTCTTC. It codes for CTSSHYRYNEQFF.

The gene calls are TRBV6-5 and TRBJ1-4; 7 nucleotides agree with TRBD1. V gave up 5 bases and J gave up 7 bases; unmatched junction bases: 4. Germline assignment: CDR1 MNHEY and CDR2 SVGAGI. The CDR3 is 13 residues long. As DNA, the CDR3 is TGTGCCAGCAGTAGGGACAGTACTGAAAAACTGTTTTTT. Amino acid sequence: CASSRDSTEKLFF.

The rearrangement links TRBV29-1 to TRBJ1-1; tentatively, D is TRBD1 (5 bases). Germline lookup yields CDR1 SQVTM and CDR2 ANQGSEA. The germline V and J ends were trimmed by 2 bases and 4 bases, with 14 bases remaining between them. The CDR3 runs to 14 residues. CDR3 loop: CSVETQLRGTEAFF. CDR3 coding DNA: TGCAGCGTTGAAACACAGCTGAGGGGCACTGAAGCTTTCTTT.

The rearrangement links TRBV27 to TRBJ2-7, with TRBD1 matching 10 bases. From germline, CDR1 is MNHEY and CDR2 SMNVEV (reference sequence). V lost 6 bases to trimming and J lost 0 bases; unmatched junction nucleotides: 8. The CDR3 loop spans 16 amino acids. CDR3 bases: TGTGCCAGCAGCGCAAACCGGGACAGGGGCTCCTACGAGCAGTACTTC. Protein sequence: CASSANRDRGSYEQYF.

The rearrangement uses TRBV15 and TRBJ2-1, with TRBD1 identical over 8 bases. The CDR3 totals 16 residues. V gave up 1 base and J gave up 6 bases; unmatched junction bases: 8. Germline V gene lookup returns CDR1 LNHNV and CDR2 YYDKDF (reference sequence). The CDR3 region is CATSRVRDRYSNEQFF. CDR3 DNA: TGTGCCACCAGCAGAGTTCGGGACAGGTATAGCAATGAGCAGTTCTTC. The variable domain in full, with the rest retrieved from reference TRBV15 and TRBJ2-1, is DAMVIQNPRYQVTQFGKPVTLSCSQTLNHNVMYWYQQKSSQAPKLLFHYYDKDFNNEADTPDNFQSRRPNTSFCFLDIRSPGLGDTAMYLCATSRVRDRYSNEQFFGPGTRLTVL.

The table lists this clone with a count of one. The rearrangement uses TRBV11-2 and TRBJ2-7, with TRBD2 matching 12 bases. The CDR3 extends over 16 amino acids. Unmatched junction bases numbered 8, after V lost 5 bases and J lost 3 bases. CDR1 SGHAT and CDR2 FQNNGV come from the germline V gene. DNA of the CDR3: TGTGCCAGCAGCCTCAGACTAGCGGGAGTTGTCTACGAGCAGTACTTC. The encoded protein is CASSLRLAGVVYEQYF.

The rearrangement links TRBV29-1 to TRBJ2-5; 7 bases are a match to TRBD1. Germline CDR1 is SQVTM and CDR2 is ANQGSEA. This CDR3 contains 11 residues. V lost 7 bases to trimming and J lost 3 bases; unmatched junction nucleotides: 2. DNA for the CDR3: TGCAGCGACCAGGGGGAAGAGACCCAGTACTTC. Its protein product is CSDQGEETQYF.

The V call is TRBV29-1, the J call TRBJ2-3, with D possibly being TRBD1 (5 bases). Trimming took off 6 bases at V and 0 bases at J, with 13 bases between the two ends. CDR1 and CDR2 from the germline V gene are SQVTM and ANQGSEA. The CDR3 extends over 14 amino acids. CDR3 in amino acids: CSVETRVSTDTQYF. In DNA, the CDR3 is TGCAGCGTGGAGACCAGGGTGAGCACAGATACGCAGTATTTT.

This clone was detected once. This sequence joins TRBV7-3 and TRBJ2-1; 13 nucleotides match TRBD2. The junction had 17 bases not matched to a gene; V was cut back by 2 bases and J by 7 bases. The germline CDR1 and CDR2 sequences are SGHTA and FQGTGA. CDR3 length: 20 amino acids. The CDR3 bases are TGTGCCAGCAGCTTAGGGATTAGACTAGCGGGAGGAAGGGGGACGAATGAGCAGTTCTTC. It yields the protein CASSLGIRLAGGRGTNEQFF.

This chain uses TRBV6-5 with TRBJ1-3, with 7 nucleotides matching TRBD1. The ends lost 4 bases at V and 2 bases at J; junction bases unmatched: 8. Germline loops: CDR1 MNHEY, CDR2 SVGAGI. The CDR3 loop spans 16 amino acids. Here the CDR3 reads CASSLTGTETGNTIYF. CDR3 DNA: TGTGCCAGCAGTTTGACAGGGACAGAAACTGGAAACACCATATATTTT.

The V call is TRBV2, the J call TRBJ1-1; D might be TRBD1 (5 bases). The CDR3 runs 16 residues. CDR1 and CDR2 (germline): SNHLY, FYNNEI. The V end lost 6 bases, the J end lost 1 base, and 18 bases lay between the germline ends. CDR3 protein: CASSHWTGGRNTEAFF. CDR3 coding DNA: TGTGCCAGCAGCCACTGGACTGGGGGGAGGAACACTGAAGCTTTCTTT.

This chain connects TRBV18 to TRBJ2-1; D could derive from TRBD1 or TRBD2 (5 bases each). The CDR3 runs to 19 residues. Trimming cost V 6 bases and J 2 bases, with 26 bases left between them. Looked up from germline, CDR1 is KGHSH and CDR2 is LQKENI. The CDR3 DNA follows: TGTGCCAGCTCTGTCACGGCATCCGGACACGGGGTGACCTACAATGAGCAGTTCTTC. Its protein product is CASSVTASGHGVTYNEQFF.

Remarks on this clone: Within the sample, other DNA sequences also encode this same CDR3. The rearrangement links TRBV6-1 to TRBJ2-5; D not resolved. Per the germline V gene, CDR1 is MNHNS and CDR2 is SASEGT. The CDR3 loop spans 13 amino acids. V lost 3 bases and J lost 2, with 7 bases in between. The chain's CDR3 is CASSDRGQETQYF. DNA for the CDR3: TGTGCCAGCAGTGACCGTGGGCAAGAGACCCAGTACTTC.

The chain joins TRBV28 to TRBJ2-7; D is unresolved. The CDR3 runs 15 residues. V lost 2 bases to trimming and J lost 5 bases, with 16 bases between them. Germline assignment: CDR1 MDHEN and CDR2 SYDVKM. The DNA of the CDR3 is TGTGCCAGCAGTTTAAGAGGAATTCCCCTCAACGAGCAGTACTTC. Its protein is CASSLRGIPLNEQYF. The complete variable domain, with remaining parts taken from reference TRBV28 and TRBJ2-7, reads DVKVTQSSRYLVKRTGEKVFLECVQDMDHENMFWYRQDPGLGLRLIYFSYDVKMKEKGDIPEGYSVSREKKERFSLILESASTNQTSMYLCASSLRGIPLNEQYFGPGTRLTVT.

The chain links TRBV27 to TRBJ2-5; D unresolved. This CDR3 has 13 amino acids. The germline gives CDR1 MNHEY, CDR2 SMNVEV (reference sequence). The V and J ends lost 0 bases and 5 bases respectively, with 7 bases between them. CDR3 bases: TGTGCCAGCAGTTTATCGGCCTCGGAGACCCAGTACTTC. Protein sequence: CASSLSASETQYF.

The genes are TRBV5-5 and TRBJ2-7; 11 bases are shared with TRBD2. Germline V gives CDR1 SGHKS, CDR2 YYEKEE (reference sequence). The J segment lost 6 bases and the V segment lost 2 bases, leaving 10 bases of the junction unmatched. CDR3 length: 16 amino acids. CDR3 region: CASSFRVAGGPGEQYF. For the CDR3, the DNA is TGTGCCAGCAGCTTTCGAGTAGCGGGAGGGCCCGGCGAGCAGTACTTC.

About this clone: Other DNA sequences in the same sample also yield this CDR3. The rearrangement links TRBV19 to TRBJ2-6; D unresolved. V dropped 3 bases and J dropped 2 bases, with 8 bases sitting between them. The CDR3 spans 15 residues. The germline gives CDR1 LNHDA, CDR2 SQIVND (reference sequence). CDR3 region: CASSIDRAGANVLTF. CDR3 DNA: TGTGCCAGTAGTATTGATAGGGCTGGGGCCAACGTCCTGACTTTC. The full variable domain, its missing parts supplied by reference TRBV19 and TRBJ2-6, is DGGITQSPKYLFRKEGQNVTLSCEQNLNHDAMYWYRQDPGQGLRLIYYSQIVNDFQKGDIAEGYSVSREKKESFPLTVTSAQKNPTAFYLCASSIDRAGANVLTFGAGSRLTVL.

The chain has TRBV6-5 and TRBJ2-7; D is perhaps TRBD1 (5 bases). V was trimmed by 3 bases and J by 6 bases, leaving 9 bases between them. Germline loops: CDR1 MNHEY, CDR2 SVGAGI. The CDR3 spans 12 residues. CDR3 sequence (DNA): TGTGCCAGCAGTTATGAAGGGGCCGAGCAGTACTTC. This encodes CASSYEGAEQYF.